Presented here are 18 T cell receptor beta chains from one specimen sequenced in a study of blood T cell repertoires in COVID-19. Here immunoSEQ multiplex PCR was the method, and the copy in TCRdb shows in-frame clones only, minus some. The table includes roughly 25,000 clones, under 95% detected once. Sequencing was done on a sample of peripheral blood. Receptor source: an older man with active COVID-19.

CDR3 protein: CASSLNTGGHNEQFF. CDR3 sequence (DNA): TGTGCCAGCTCGCTCAATACGGGGGGACACAATGAGCAGTTCTTC. V usage is TRBV18 and J usage is TRBJ2-1, with 7 bases lining up with TRBD2. The junction had 10 bases not matched to a gene; V was cut back by 6 bases and J by 5 bases. Germline-derived CDR1 and CDR2 are KGHSH and LQKENI. The CDR3 length is 15 residues.

This chain connects TRBV19 to TRBJ2-6, with TRBD1 matching 9 bases. Germline CDR1 is LNHDA and CDR2 is SQIVND (reference sequence). V dropped 10 bases and J dropped 2; count of bases not matched to a gene: 9. This CDR3 region has 16 residues. CDR3 sequence (DNA): TGTGCCACCGGACAGGGGAGTGTCGCTGGGGCCAACGTCCTGACTTTC. Translated, it gives CATGQGSVAGANVLTF.

This clone was seen only once. The V gene is TRBV21-1, the J gene TRBJ2-7; the table's D call, TRBD1, has no DNA check behind it. TRBV21-1 is a pseudogene segment. The CDR3 has 21 residues. The CDR3 coding sequence is TGTGCCAGCAGCAATTGGCTCTTTCTCCAACCGACAGGAAGGCACCCTACGAGGCAGTACTTC. This sequence encodes CASSNWLFLQPTGRHPTRQYF.

This rearrangement joins TRBV12-3 or TRBV12-4 to TRBJ2-7, with TRBD2 identical over 7 bases. CDR3 length equals 11 residues. V lost 6 bases to trimming and J lost 6 bases; unmatched junction nucleotides: 2. CDR3 sequence (DNA): TGTGCCAGCAGCATAGCGGGCGAGCAGTACTTC. It encodes CASSIAGEQYF.

The V and J genes are TRBV12-3 or TRBV12-4 and TRBJ2-7; 7 bases are shared with TRBD2. The CDR3 consists of 12 residues. Trimming removed 6 bases from V and 4 bases from J; junction bases left unmatched: 3. The DNA of the CDR3 is TGTGCCAGCAGCCGACTAGCTTACGAGCAGTACTTC. Amino acid sequence: CASSRLAYEQYF.

In this sample, this clone turned up once. CDR3 sequence reads: CASSFQRYNEQFF. The CDR3 DNA reads as TGTGCCAGCAGTTTCCAGAGGTACAATGAGCAGTTCTTC. This chain links TRBV27 with TRBJ2-1, with D hard to call. CDR1 and CDR2 from the germline V gene are MNHEY and SMNVEV (reference sequence). V lost 3 bases and J 4 bases, leaving 7 bases between the germline ends. This CDR3 is 13 amino acids long.

The chain uses TRBV12-3 or TRBV12-4 and TRBJ2-3; D gene unclear. V dropped 3 bases and J dropped 4 bases, with 5 bases sitting between them. This CDR3 has 12 amino acids. CDR3 nucleotides: TGTGCCAGCAGTTTCTGGCCAGATACGCAGTATTTT. Protein: CASSFWPDTQYF.

V gene TRBV5-1 combines with J gene TRBJ2-3, with 8 bases fitting TRBD2. Germline loops: CDR1 SGHRS, CDR2 YFSETQ. The V and J ends lost 4 bases and 0 bases, in that order; junction bases with no gene match: 4. CDR3 length: 15 residues. The CDR3 is CASSLLAGSTDTQYF. The CDR3 DNA reads as TGCGCCAGCAGCCTCCTAGCGGGCAGCACAGATACGCAGTATTTT.

The chain employs TRBV28 and TRBJ2-5; TRBD1 might be the D (6 bases). The CDR3 is 14 amino acids. V was pared by 2 bases and J by 4 bases, with 11 bases between. The germline CDR1 and CDR2 sequences are MDHEN and SYDVKM. The DNA of the CDR3 is TGTGCCAGCAGTTTACAGGCCAGGGGAGAGACCCAGTACTTC. The encoded protein is CASSLQARGETQYF.

This chain links TRBV3-1 (or the pseudogene TRBV3-2) with TRBJ1-2; TRBD1 aligns across 8 bases. This CDR3 is built from 13 residues. J lost 4 bases, V lost 6 bases, and 4 bases had no gene match. The germline V gene has CDR1 LGHDT and CDR2 YNNKEL (reference sequence). CDR3 amino acids: CASRTTGGYGYTF. CDR3 sequence (DNA): TGTGCCAGCAGGACAACAGGGGGCTATGGCTACACCTTC.

The chain employs TRBV7-2 and TRBJ2-1; TRBD2 aligns across 13 bases. The CDR3 extends over 17 amino acids. Germline-derived CDR1 and CDR2 are SGHTA and FQGNSA. The V gene end was trimmed by 4 bases and the J gene end by 6 bases; junction bases not matched to a gene: 9. CDR3 nucleotides: TGTGCCAGCAGCTCCCAGAGAGGACTAGCGGGGGTCAATGAGCAGTTCTTC. This translates into CASSSQRGLAGVNEQFF.

This clone showed up just once. The chain has TRBV30 and TRBJ1-2; 7 bases are shared with TRBD1. The germline V gene encodes CDR1 GTSNPN and CDR2 SVGIG (reference sequence). The J segment lost 4 bases and the V segment lost 2 bases, leaving 4 bases of the junction unmatched. This CDR3 region has 13 residues. This chain's CDR3 is CAWSPGQLYGYTF. The CDR3 DNA is TGTGCCTGGAGTCCGGGACAGCTCTATGGCTACACCTTC.

This sequence joins TRBV28 and TRBJ1-5; weak D call: TRBD1 (6 bases). Germline V lookup: CDR1 MDHEN, CDR2 SYDVKM. The CDR3 is 13 amino acids. V was cut by 6 bases and J by 5 bases, with 11 bases left in between. For the CDR3, the DNA is TGTGCCAGCAGCCTCTGGGGGCATCAGCCCCAGCATTTT. This gives the protein CASSLWGHQPQHF.

The chain has TRBV27 and TRBJ2-1; D unclear. The germline V and J ends were trimmed by 1 base and 8 bases, with 18 bases remaining between them. The CDR3 has 16 amino acids. CDR1 MNHEY and CDR2 SMNVEV come from the germline V gene (reference sequence). CDR3 residues: CASSLYPRFGFYEQFF. DNA of the CDR3: TGTGCCAGCAGTTTATATCCCCGGTTCGGGTTCTATGAGCAGTTCTTC.

The chain employs TRBV5-8 and TRBJ2-2, with TRBD2 matching 10 bases. The CDR3 consists of 17 residues. V dropped 0 bases and J dropped 5; count of bases not matched to a gene: 7. Germline V lookup: CDR1 SGHTS, CDR2 YDEGEE. The CDR3 sequence: CASSLEASGGETGELFF. CDR3 DNA: TGTGCCAGCAGCTTGGAGGCTAGCGGGGGAGAGACCGGGGAGCTGTTTTTT.

The chain uses TRBV5-1 and TRBJ2-2; 8 bases are shared with TRBD2. CDR1 is SGHRS and CDR2 is YFSETQ in the germline V gene. V shed 5 bases, J shed 1 base, and the junction held 7 bases outside the gene matches. This CDR3 is built from 16 residues. As DNA, the CDR3 is TGCGCCAGCAGGTGGATCACTAGCGGGAACACCGGGGAGCTGTTTTTT. Amino acids: CASRWITSGNTGELFF. Supplemented by reference TRBV5-1 and TRBJ2-2, the full variable domain reads KAGVTQTPRYLIKTRGQQVTLSCSPISGHRSVSWYQQTPGQGLQFLFEYFSETQRNKGNFPGRFSGRQFSNSRSEMNVSTLELGDSALYLCASRWITSGNTGELFFGEGSRLTVL.

CDR3 sequence (DNA): TGCGCCAGCAGCTTGGCCGGGACAGAATACAATGAGCAGTTCTTC. This gives the protein CASSLAGTEYNEQFF. This chain joins TRBV5-1 and TRBJ2-1; TRBD1 aligns across 7 bases. Germline V gene lookup returns CDR1 SGHRS and CDR2 YFSETQ. This CDR3 has 15 residues. V was clipped by 0 bases and J by 4 bases; unmatched bases: 4.

Only a few counts were recorded for this clone. The chain uses TRBV2 and TRBJ1-2; tentative D call: TRBD1 (5 bases). CDR1 is SNHLY, CDR2 FYNNEI, per germline. V was clipped by 8 bases and J by 4 bases, with 20 bases between them. This CDR3 is 15 amino acids long. CDR3 sequence reads: CASADGAGLRYGYTF. The CDR3 coding sequence is TGTGCCAGCGCAGATGGGGCCGGGCTCCGCTATGGCTACACCTTC.